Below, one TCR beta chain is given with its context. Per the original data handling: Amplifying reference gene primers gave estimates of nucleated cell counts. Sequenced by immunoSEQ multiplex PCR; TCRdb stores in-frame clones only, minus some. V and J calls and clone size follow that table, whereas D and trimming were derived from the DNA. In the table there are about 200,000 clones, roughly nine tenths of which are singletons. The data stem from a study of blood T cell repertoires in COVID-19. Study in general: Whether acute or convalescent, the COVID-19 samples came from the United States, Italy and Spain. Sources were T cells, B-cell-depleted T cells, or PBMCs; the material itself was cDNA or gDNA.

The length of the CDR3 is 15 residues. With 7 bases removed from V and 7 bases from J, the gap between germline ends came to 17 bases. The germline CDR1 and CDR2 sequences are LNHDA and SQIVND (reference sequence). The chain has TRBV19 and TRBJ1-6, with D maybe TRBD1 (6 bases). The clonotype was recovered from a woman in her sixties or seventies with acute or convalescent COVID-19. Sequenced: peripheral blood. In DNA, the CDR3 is TGTGCCAGTACCATAACCGGGACAATGAATTCACCCCTCCACTTT. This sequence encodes CASTITGTMNSPLHF.